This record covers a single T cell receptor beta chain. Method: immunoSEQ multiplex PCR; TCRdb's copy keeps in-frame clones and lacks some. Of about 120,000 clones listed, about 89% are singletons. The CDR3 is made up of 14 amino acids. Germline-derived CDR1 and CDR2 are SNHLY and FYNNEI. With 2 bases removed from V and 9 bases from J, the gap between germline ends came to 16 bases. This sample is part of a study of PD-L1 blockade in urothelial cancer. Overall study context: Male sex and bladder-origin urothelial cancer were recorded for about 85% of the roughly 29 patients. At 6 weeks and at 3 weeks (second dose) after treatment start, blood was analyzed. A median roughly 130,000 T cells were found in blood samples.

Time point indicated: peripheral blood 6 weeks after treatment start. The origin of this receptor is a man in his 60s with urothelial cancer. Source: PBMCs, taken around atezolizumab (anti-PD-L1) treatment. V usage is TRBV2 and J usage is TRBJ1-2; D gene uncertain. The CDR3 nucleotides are TGTGCCAGCAGTGAATATAAATCTCTATCGCGCTACACCTTC. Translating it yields CASSEYKSLSRYTF.